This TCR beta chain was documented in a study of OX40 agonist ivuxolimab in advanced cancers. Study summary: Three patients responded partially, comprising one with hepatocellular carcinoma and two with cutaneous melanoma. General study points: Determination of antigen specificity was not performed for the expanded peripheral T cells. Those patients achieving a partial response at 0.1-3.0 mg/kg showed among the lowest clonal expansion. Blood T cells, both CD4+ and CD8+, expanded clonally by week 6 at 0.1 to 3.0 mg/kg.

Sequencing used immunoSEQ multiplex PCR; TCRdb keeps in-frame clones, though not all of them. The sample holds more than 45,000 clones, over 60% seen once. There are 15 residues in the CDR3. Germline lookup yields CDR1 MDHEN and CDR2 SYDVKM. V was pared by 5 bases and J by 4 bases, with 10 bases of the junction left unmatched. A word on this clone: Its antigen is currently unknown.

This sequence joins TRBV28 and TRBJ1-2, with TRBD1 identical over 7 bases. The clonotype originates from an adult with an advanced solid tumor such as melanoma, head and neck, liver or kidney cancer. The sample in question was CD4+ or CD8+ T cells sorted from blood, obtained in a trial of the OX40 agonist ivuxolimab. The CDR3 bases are TGTGCCAGCAGTACGGCTATCACAGGGGTCTATGGCTACACCTTC. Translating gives CASSTAITGVYGYTF.